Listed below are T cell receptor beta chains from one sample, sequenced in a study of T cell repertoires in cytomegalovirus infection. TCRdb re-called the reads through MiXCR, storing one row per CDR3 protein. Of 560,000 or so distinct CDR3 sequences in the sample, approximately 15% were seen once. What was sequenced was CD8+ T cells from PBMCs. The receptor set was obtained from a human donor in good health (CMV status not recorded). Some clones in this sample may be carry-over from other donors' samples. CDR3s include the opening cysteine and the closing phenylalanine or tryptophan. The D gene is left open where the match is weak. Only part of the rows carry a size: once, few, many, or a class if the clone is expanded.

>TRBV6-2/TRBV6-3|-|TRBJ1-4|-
CASSYSNFQGPEKLFF
TGTGCCAGCAGTTACTCCAACTTCCAGGGACCTGAAAAACTGTTTTTT
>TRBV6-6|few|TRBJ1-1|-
CASSYSRAAAEAFF
TGTGCCAGCAGTTACTCGAGGGCAGCCGCTGAAGCTTTCTTT
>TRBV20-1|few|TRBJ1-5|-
CSATPSGRVNQPQHF
TGCAGTGCTACCCCCTCCGGCAGGGTTAACCAGCCCCAGCATTTT
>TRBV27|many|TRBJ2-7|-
CASSPLGAGYEQYF
TGTGCCAGCAGTCCACTAGGGGCTGGGTACGAGCAGTACTTC
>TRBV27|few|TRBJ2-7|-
CASKASLYEQYF
TGTGCCAGCAAAGCGTCTCTCTACGAGCAGTACTTC
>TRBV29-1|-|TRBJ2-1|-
CSVEIAETIEQFF
TGCAGCGTTGAAATCGCTGAGACGATTGAGCAGTTCTTC
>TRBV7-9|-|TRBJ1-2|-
CASSYRLDGYTF
TGTGCCAGCAGCTACAGGCTGGATGGCTACACCTTC
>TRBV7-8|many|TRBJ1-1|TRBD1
CASKPGGNTEAFF
TGTGCCAGCAAACCAGGGGGGAACACTGAAGCTTTCTTT
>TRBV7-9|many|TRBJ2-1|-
CASSLRGSSSYNEQFF
TGTGCCAGCAGCTTAAGAGGATCCAGCTCCTACAATGAGCAGTTCTTC
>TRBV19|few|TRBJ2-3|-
CASRSQSTDTQYF
TGTGCCAGTAGAAGCCAGAGCACAGATACGCAGTATTTT
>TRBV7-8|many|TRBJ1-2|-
CASRPPVFRQGYGYTF
TGTGCCAGCAGACCGCCCGTTTTTAGACAAGGCTATGGCTACACCTTC
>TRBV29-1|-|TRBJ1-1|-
CSVGVGDTEAFF
TGCAGCGTGGGGGTGGGGGACACTGAAGCTTTCTTT
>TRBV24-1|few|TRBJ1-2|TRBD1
CATSDTRQGDYGYTF
TGTGCCACCAGTGATACCCGACAGGGCGACTATGGCTACACCTTC
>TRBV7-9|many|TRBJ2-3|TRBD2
CASSSRAGGPTDTQYF
TGTGCCAGCAGCTCCAGAGCGGGAGGGCCAACAGATACGCAGTATTTT
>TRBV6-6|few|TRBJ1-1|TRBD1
CASSYSDRGLRNTEAFF
TGTGCCAGCAGTTACTCGGACAGGGGGCTAAGGAACACTGAAGCTTTCTTT
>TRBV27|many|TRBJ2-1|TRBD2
CASSAGLASNEQFF
TGTGCCAGCAGCGCGGGACTAGCGAGCAATGAGCAGTTCTTC
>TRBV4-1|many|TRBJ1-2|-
CASSQERQALGYTF
TGCGCCAGCAGCCAAGAAAGACAGGCCCTGGGCTACACCTTC
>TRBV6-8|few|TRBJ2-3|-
CASSYVREGTDTQYF
TGTGCCAGCAGTTACGTGCGGGAAGGCACAGATACGCAGTATTTT
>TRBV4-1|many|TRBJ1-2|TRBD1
CASSQVQGGGENGYTF
TGCGCCAGCAGCCAAGTCCAGGGGGGAGGAGAAAATGGCTACACCTTC
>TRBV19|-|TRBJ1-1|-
CASSIARWTPNTEAFF
TGTGCCAGTAGTATAGCCCGTTGGACTCCAAACACTGAAGCTTTCTTT
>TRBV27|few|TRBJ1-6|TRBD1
CASTNLGDRDSPLHF
TGTGCCAGCACCAACTTAGGAGACAGGGATTCACCCCTCCACTTT
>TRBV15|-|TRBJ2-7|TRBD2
CATSGGRTSGVYEQYF
TGTGCCACCAGCGGCGGGAGGACTAGCGGGGTCTACGAGCAGTACTTC
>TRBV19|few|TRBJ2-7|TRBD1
CASSILPGGSYEQYF
TGTGCCAGTAGTATTCTTCCAGGGGGTAGCTACGAGCAGTACTTC
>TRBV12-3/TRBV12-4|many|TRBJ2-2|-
CASSNRTSNTGELFF
TGTGCCAGCAGCAATAGGACATCGAACACCGGGGAGCTGTTTTTT
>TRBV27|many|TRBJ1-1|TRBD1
CASSLIQGAPNTEAFF
TGTGCCAGCAGTTTAATACAGGGGGCGCCGAACACTGAAGCTTTCTTT
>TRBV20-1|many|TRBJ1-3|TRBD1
CSARDLFATGLSGNTIYF
TGCAGTGCTAGAGATCTGTTTGCGACAGGGCTCTCTGGAAACACCATATATTTT
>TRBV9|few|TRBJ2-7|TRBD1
CASNTGQGWEQYF
TGTGCCAGCAACACGGGACAGGGCTGGGAGCAGTACTTC
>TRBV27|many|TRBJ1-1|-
CASRWTGLSNTEAFF
TGTGCCAGCAGATGGACGGGGCTCTCGAACACTGAAGCTTTCTTT
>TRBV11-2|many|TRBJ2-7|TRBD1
CASSLSQGALFEQYF
TGTGCCAGCAGCTTATCCCAGGGGGCGCTTTTCGAGCAGTACTTC
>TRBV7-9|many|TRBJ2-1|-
CASSLAGRGPRNEQFF
TGTGCCAGCAGCTTAGCCGGACGCGGGCCGAGGAATGAGCAGTTCTTC
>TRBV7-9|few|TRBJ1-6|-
CASSLDSGQRPLHF
TGTGCCAGCAGCTTAGATTCGGGGCAGAGACCCCTCCACTTT
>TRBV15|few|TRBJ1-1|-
CATSRGAGEMNTEAFF
TGTGCCACCAGCAGAGGGGCAGGAGAAATGAACACTGAAGCTTTCTTT
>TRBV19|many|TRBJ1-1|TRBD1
CASLDRANTEAFF
TGTGCCAGCCTGGACAGGGCGAACACTGAAGCTTTCTTT
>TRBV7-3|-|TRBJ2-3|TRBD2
CASSALGAGGGDTQYF
TGTGCCAGCAGCGCCCTCGGGGCGGGGGGTGGAGATACGCAGTATTTT
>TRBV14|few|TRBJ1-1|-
CASSPIKGVVPEAFF
TGTGCCAGCAGCCCCATAAAAGGAGTGGTGCCTGAAGCTTTCTTT
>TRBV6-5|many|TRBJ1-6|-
CASSYSRLHQKNSPLHF
TGTGCCAGCAGTTACTCCCGCCTTCACCAGAAAAATTCACCCCTCCACTTT
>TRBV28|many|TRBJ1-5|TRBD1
CASNLPPGLGTGINQPQHF
TGTGCCAGCAATCTACCTCCGGGGCTCGGGACAGGGATCAATCAGCCCCAGCATTTT
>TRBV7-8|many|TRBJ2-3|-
CASSFQLWDRDSLLPDTQYF
TGTGCCAGCAGCTTCCAACTATGGGACCGGGACTCCCTTTTGCCAGATACGCAGTATTTT
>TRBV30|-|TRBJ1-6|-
CAWSSDRRIPYF
TGTGCCTGGAGTTCCGACAGGAGGATCCCCTACTTT
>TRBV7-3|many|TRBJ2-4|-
CASSPKGGLAKNIQYF
TGTGCCAGCAGCCCAAAGGGTGGGCTAGCCAAAAACATTCAGTACTTC
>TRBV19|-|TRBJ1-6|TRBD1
CASSWSGGNSPLHF
TGTGCCAGTAGTTGGTCAGGGGGAAATTCACCCCTCCACTTT
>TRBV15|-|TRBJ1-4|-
CATSRVQSTNEKLFF
TGTGCCACCAGCAGAGTCCAGAGCACTAATGAAAAACTGTTTTTT
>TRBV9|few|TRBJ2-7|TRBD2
CASSVGSGSIYEQYF
TGTGCCAGCAGCGTAGGGAGCGGGAGCATCTACGAGCAGTACTTC
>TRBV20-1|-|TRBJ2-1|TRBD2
CSARAYTGLAVNNEQFF
TGCAGTGCTAGAGCGTACACGGGACTAGCGGTGAACAATGAGCAGTTCTTC
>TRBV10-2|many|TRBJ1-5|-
CASSEVRGQPQHF
TGCGCCAGCAGTGAGGTCAGGGGACAGCCCCAGCATTTT
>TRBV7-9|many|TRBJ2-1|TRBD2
CASSHIAGPRYNEQFF
TGTGCCAGCAGCCATATAGCGGGACCCCGCTACAATGAGCAGTTCTTC
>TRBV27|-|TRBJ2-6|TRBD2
CASSSGLPTSGANVLTF
TGTGCCAGCAGTTCGGGACTACCGACCTCTGGGGCCAACGTCCTGACTTTC
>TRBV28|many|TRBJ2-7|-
CASSLTGNPYEQYF
TGTGCCAGCAGTTTGACAGGAAACCCCTACGAGCAGTACTTC
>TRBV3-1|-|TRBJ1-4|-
CASSQFTIATNEKLFF
TGTGCCAGCAGCCAATTTACCATTGCAACTAATGAAAAACTGTTTTTT
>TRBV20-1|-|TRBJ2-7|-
CSAIRDRETYEQYF
TGCAGTGCTATAAGAGACCGAGAGACCTACGAGCAGTACTTC
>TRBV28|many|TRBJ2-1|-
CATRVGLATNNEQFF
TGTGCCACCAGGGTAGGGCTAGCGACTAACAATGAGCAGTTCTTC